This T cell receptor beta chain was observed in a study of blood T cell repertoires in COVID-19. Study-level background: Sites across the United States, Italy and Spain contributed samples from acute and convalescent COVID-19. PBMCs, B-cell-depleted T cells, or T cells were the source of the cDNA or gDNA that made up the material.

In the study's own analysis: Nucleated cell number was recorded as an estimate derived from reference gene primer amplification. Clones were sequenced by immunoSEQ multiplex PCR, and TCRdb holds only the in-frame ones, with some missing. Clone size and the V and J calls come from that table; the DNA yielded D and trimming. The sample records around 110,000 clones, approximately 84% being singletons. CDR3 length equals 16 residues. The germline V gene encodes CDR1 MNHEY and CDR2 SMNVEV (reference sequence). V lost 2 bases and J lost 2, with 16 bases in between. This receptor was identified in a man aged 65 to 85 with active or convalescent COVID-19. The sequenced material came from peripheral blood. The J gene is TRBJ2-7, the V gene TRBV27; possibly TRBD1 for D (6 bases). The CDR3 DNA follows: TGTGCCAGCAGTTTAGGTTCGGGGACACCGACCTACGAGCAGTACTTC. Its translation: CASSLGSGTPTYEQYF.